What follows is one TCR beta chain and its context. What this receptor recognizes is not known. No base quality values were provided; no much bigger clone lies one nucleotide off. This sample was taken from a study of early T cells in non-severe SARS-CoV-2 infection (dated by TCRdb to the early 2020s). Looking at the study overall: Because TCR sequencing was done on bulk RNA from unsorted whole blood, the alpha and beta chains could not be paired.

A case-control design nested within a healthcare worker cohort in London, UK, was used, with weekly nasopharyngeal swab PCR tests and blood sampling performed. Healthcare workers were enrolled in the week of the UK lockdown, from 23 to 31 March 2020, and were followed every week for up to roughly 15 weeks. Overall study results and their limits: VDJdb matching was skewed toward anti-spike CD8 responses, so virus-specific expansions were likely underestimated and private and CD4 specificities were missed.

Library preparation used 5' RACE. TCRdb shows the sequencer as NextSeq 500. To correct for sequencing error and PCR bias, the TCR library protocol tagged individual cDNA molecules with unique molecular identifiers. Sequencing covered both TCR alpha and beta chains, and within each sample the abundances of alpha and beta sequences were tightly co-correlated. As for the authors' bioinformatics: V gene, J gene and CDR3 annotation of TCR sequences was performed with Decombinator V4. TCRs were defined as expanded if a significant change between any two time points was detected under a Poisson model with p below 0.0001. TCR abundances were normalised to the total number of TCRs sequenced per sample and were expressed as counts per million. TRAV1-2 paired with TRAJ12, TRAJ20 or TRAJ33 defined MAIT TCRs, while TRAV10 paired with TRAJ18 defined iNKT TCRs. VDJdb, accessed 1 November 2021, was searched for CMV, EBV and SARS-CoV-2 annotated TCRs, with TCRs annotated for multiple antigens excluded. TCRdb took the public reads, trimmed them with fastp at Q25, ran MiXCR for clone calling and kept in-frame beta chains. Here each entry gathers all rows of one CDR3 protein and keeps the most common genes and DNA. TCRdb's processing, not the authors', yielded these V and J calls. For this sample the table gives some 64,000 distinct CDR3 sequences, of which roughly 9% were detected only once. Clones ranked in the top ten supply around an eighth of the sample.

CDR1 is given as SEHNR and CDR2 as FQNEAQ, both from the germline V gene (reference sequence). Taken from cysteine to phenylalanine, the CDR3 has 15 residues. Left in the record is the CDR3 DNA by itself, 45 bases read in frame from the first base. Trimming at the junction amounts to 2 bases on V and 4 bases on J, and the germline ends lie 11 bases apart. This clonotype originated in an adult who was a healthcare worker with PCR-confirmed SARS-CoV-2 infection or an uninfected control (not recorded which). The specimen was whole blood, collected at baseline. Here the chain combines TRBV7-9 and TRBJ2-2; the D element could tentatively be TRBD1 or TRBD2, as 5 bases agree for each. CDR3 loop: CASSLPTRGTGELFF. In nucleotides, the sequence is TGTGCCAGCAGCTTACCGACGAGGGGCACCGGGGAGCTGTTTTTT.